This T cell receptor beta chain came from a study of metastatic and nonmetastatic thyroid tumors. Across the study: Comparative analysis of repertoires was undertaken across blood and tumor or nodule tissue obtained from malignant and benign thyroid patients. The study, taken as a whole, reports: Across blood and tumor, TCR beta diversity in malignant thyroid tumors was reportedly significantly higher than in benign nodules.

The CDR3 is made up of 17 amino acids. The ends were cut back, 0 bases at V and 5 bases at J, with 15 bases in the middle. Germline V lookup: CDR1 SGHRS, CDR2 YFSETQ. Prior to thyroid surgery, none of the patients had received any treatment. In the original processing: Across clinicopathological groups, CDR3 differences served as the basis for building a distant-metastasis classifier for papillary thyroid cancer. MiXCR reprocessed the PCR reads for TCRdb. None of the V and J calls come from the authors' own analysis; TCRdb made them. The table has approximately 17,000 clones, 27% seen once; the top ten hold approximately 13%. By sample share, this clone is large. The target antigen is unknown.

The receptor comes from a female donor with papillary thyroid cancer or a benign thyroid nodule (not recorded which). Some clones in this sample may be carry-over from other donors' samples. The gene calls are TRBV5-1 and TRBJ1-6; D gene ambiguous. Sequenced: adjacent normal tissue. The CDR3 DNA is TGCGCCAGCAGCTTGGTGGCTCCTGGTTTCAATAATTCACCCCTCCACTTT. It encodes CASSLVAPGFNNSPLHF.